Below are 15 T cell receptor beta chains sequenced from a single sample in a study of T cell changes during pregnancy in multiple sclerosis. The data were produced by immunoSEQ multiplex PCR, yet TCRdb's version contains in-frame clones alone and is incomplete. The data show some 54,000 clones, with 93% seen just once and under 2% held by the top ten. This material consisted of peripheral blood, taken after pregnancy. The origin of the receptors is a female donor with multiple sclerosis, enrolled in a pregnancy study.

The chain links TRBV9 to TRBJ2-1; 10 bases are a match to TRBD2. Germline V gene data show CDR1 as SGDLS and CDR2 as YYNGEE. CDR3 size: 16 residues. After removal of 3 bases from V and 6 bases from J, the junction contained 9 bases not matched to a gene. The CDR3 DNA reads TGTGCCAGCAGCGCCCTCGGACTAGCGGTCGGCAATGAGCAGTTCTTC. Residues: CASSALGLAVGNEQFF.

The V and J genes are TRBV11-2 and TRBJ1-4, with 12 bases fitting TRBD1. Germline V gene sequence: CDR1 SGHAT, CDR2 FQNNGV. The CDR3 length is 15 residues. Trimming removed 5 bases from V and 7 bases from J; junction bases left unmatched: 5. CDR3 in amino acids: CASSGTGGWREKLFF. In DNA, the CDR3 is TGTGCCAGCAGCGGGACAGGGGGCTGGCGTGAAAAACTGTTTTTT.

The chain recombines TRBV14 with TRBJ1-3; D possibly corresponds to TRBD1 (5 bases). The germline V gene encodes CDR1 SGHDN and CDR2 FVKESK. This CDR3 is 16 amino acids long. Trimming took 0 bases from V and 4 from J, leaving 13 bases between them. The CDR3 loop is CASSQDWGLVGNTIYF. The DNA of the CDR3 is TGTGCCAGCAGCCAAGATTGGGGCCTGGTAGGAAACACCATATATTTT.

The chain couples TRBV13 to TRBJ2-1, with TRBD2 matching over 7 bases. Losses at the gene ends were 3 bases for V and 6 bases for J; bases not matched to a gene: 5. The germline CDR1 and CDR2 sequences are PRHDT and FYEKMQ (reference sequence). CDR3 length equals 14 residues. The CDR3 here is CASSFPRESNEQFF. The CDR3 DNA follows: TGTGCCAGCAGCTTCCCGCGGGAGAGCAATGAGCAGTTCTTC.

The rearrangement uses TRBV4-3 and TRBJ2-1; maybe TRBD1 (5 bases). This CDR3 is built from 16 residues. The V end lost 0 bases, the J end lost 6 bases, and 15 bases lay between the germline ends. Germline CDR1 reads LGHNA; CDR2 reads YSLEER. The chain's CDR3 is CASSQDRVARGNEQFF. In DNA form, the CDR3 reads TGCGCCAGCAGCCAAGATAGGGTGGCTAGGGGCAATGAGCAGTTCTTC.

CDR3 nucleotide sequence: TGCGCCAGCAGCATTCGGGGACAGGGAGGGGAAGAGGCTGAAGCTTTCTTT. Its translation is CASSIRGQGGEEAEAFF. The gene calls are TRBV4-1 and TRBJ1-1, with 9 bases identical to TRBD1. Per the germline V gene, CDR1 is MGHRA and CDR2 is YSYEKL. With 5 bases clipped from V and 6 bases from J, the junction kept 16 bases outside the gene matches. The CDR3 has 17 amino acids.

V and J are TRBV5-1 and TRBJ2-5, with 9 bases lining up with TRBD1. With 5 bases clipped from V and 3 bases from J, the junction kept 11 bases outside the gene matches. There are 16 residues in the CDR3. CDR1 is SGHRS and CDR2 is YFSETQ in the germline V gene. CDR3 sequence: CASRSRPGQGKETQYF. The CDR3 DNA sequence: TGCGCCAGCAGGTCTCGGCCGGGACAGGGAAAAGAGACCCAGTACTTC.

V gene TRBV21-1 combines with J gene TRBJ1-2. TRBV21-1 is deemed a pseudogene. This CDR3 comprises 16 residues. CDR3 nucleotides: TGTGCCAGCAGCAAAGACGTGGGGGGGGAAGTCCATGGCTACACCTTC. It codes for CASSKDVGGEVHGYTF.

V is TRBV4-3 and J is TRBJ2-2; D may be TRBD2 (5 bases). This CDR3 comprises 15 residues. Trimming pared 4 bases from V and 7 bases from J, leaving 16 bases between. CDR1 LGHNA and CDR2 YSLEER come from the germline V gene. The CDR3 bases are TGCGCCAGCAGCCTAAATCTCGGGGAAGTCGGGGAGCTGTTTTTT. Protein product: CASSLNLGEVGELFF.

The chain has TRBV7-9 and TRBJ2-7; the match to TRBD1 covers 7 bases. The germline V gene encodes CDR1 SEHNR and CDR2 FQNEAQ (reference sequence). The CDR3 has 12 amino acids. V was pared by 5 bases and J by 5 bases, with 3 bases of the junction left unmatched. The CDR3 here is CASSSTGDEQYF. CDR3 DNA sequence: TGTGCCAGCAGCAGTACAGGGGACGAGCAGTACTTC. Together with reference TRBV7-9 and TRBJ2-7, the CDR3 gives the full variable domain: DTGVSQNPRHKITKRGQNVTFRCDPISEHNRLYWYRQTLGQGPEFLTYFQNEAQLEKSRLLSDRFSAERPKGSFSTLEIQRTEQGDSAMYLCASSSTGDEQYFGPGTRLTVT.

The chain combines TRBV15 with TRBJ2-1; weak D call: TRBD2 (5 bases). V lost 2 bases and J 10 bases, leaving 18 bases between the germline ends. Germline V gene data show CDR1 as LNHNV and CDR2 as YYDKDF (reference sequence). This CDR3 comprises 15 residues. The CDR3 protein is CATSRSIGRRVEQFF. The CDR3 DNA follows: TGTGCCACCAGCAGATCCATAGGGCGGCGGGTCGAGCAGTTCTTC.

CDR3 nucleotides: TGCGCCAGCAGCTTGGAGGCGGGGCGGGAGACCCAGTACTTC. As protein: CASSLEAGRETQYF. This rearrangement joins TRBV5-1 to TRBJ2-5; D may be TRBD2 (6 bases). V lost 0 bases, J lost 5 bases, and 11 bases lay in between. The CDR3 length is 14 residues. Germline V gene sequence: CDR1 SGHRS, CDR2 YFSETQ.

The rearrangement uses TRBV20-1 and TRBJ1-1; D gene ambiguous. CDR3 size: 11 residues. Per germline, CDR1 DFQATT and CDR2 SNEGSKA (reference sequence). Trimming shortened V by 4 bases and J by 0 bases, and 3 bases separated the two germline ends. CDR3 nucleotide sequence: TGCAGTGCTATAATGAACACTGAAGCTTTCTTT. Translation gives CSAIMNTEAFF.

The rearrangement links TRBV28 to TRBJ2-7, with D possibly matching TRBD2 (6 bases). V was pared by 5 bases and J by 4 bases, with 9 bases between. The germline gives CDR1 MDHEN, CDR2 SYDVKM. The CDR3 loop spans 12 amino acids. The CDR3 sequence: CASSLGSYEQYF. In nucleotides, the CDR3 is TGTGCCAGCAGTCTCGGGAGTTACGAGCAGTACTTC. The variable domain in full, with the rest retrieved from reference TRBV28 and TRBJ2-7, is DVKVTQSSRYLVKRTGEKVFLECVQDMDHENMFWYRQDPGLGLRLIYFSYDVKMKEKGDIPEGYSVSREKKERFSLILESASTNQTSMYLCASSLGSYEQYFGPGTRLTVT.

The CDR3 nucleotides are TGTGCCACGTCATCCGGGACAGGGGATTACAATGAGCAGTTCTTC. Its protein product is CATSSGTGDYNEQFF. V is TRBV2 and J is TRBJ2-1; 10 bases line up with TRBD1. The CDR3 totals 15 residues. V lost 10 bases and J lost 4; bases outside the gene matches: 10. Germline V gene sequence: CDR1 SNHLY, CDR2 FYNNEI.